The present T cell receptor beta chain was sequenced within a study of blood T cell repertoires in COVID-19. For the study at large: Samples came from the United States, Italy and Spain, spanning acute and convalescent COVID-19. T cells, B-cell-depleted T cells, or PBMCs provided the cDNA or gDNA that served as material.

Under the authors' procedure: Amplification of reference gene primers was used by the study to estimate nucleated cell counts. The method was immunoSEQ multiplex PCR; TCRdb's version includes in-frame clones alone and lacks a portion of them. V and J calls and clone size are copied from that table; D and trimming were computed from the DNA. Of fewer than 120,000 clones in the sample, approximately 80% were seen once. The CDR3 sequence is 16 residues long. Germline V gives CDR1 SGHNT, CDR2 YYREEE (reference sequence). The V end was cut by 4 bases, the J end by 3 bases, with 18 bases between. The chain joins TRBV5-4 to TRBJ2-3; TRBD2 is a possible D gene (7 bases). This clonotype was obtained from a woman aged 55-70 years with acute or convalescent COVID-19. Sequencing was performed on peripheral blood. CDR3 sequence: CASSRPGGTSTDTQYF. In nucleotides, the CDR3 is TGTGCCAGCAGCCGTCCCGGGGGGACATCGACAGATACGCAGTATTTT.